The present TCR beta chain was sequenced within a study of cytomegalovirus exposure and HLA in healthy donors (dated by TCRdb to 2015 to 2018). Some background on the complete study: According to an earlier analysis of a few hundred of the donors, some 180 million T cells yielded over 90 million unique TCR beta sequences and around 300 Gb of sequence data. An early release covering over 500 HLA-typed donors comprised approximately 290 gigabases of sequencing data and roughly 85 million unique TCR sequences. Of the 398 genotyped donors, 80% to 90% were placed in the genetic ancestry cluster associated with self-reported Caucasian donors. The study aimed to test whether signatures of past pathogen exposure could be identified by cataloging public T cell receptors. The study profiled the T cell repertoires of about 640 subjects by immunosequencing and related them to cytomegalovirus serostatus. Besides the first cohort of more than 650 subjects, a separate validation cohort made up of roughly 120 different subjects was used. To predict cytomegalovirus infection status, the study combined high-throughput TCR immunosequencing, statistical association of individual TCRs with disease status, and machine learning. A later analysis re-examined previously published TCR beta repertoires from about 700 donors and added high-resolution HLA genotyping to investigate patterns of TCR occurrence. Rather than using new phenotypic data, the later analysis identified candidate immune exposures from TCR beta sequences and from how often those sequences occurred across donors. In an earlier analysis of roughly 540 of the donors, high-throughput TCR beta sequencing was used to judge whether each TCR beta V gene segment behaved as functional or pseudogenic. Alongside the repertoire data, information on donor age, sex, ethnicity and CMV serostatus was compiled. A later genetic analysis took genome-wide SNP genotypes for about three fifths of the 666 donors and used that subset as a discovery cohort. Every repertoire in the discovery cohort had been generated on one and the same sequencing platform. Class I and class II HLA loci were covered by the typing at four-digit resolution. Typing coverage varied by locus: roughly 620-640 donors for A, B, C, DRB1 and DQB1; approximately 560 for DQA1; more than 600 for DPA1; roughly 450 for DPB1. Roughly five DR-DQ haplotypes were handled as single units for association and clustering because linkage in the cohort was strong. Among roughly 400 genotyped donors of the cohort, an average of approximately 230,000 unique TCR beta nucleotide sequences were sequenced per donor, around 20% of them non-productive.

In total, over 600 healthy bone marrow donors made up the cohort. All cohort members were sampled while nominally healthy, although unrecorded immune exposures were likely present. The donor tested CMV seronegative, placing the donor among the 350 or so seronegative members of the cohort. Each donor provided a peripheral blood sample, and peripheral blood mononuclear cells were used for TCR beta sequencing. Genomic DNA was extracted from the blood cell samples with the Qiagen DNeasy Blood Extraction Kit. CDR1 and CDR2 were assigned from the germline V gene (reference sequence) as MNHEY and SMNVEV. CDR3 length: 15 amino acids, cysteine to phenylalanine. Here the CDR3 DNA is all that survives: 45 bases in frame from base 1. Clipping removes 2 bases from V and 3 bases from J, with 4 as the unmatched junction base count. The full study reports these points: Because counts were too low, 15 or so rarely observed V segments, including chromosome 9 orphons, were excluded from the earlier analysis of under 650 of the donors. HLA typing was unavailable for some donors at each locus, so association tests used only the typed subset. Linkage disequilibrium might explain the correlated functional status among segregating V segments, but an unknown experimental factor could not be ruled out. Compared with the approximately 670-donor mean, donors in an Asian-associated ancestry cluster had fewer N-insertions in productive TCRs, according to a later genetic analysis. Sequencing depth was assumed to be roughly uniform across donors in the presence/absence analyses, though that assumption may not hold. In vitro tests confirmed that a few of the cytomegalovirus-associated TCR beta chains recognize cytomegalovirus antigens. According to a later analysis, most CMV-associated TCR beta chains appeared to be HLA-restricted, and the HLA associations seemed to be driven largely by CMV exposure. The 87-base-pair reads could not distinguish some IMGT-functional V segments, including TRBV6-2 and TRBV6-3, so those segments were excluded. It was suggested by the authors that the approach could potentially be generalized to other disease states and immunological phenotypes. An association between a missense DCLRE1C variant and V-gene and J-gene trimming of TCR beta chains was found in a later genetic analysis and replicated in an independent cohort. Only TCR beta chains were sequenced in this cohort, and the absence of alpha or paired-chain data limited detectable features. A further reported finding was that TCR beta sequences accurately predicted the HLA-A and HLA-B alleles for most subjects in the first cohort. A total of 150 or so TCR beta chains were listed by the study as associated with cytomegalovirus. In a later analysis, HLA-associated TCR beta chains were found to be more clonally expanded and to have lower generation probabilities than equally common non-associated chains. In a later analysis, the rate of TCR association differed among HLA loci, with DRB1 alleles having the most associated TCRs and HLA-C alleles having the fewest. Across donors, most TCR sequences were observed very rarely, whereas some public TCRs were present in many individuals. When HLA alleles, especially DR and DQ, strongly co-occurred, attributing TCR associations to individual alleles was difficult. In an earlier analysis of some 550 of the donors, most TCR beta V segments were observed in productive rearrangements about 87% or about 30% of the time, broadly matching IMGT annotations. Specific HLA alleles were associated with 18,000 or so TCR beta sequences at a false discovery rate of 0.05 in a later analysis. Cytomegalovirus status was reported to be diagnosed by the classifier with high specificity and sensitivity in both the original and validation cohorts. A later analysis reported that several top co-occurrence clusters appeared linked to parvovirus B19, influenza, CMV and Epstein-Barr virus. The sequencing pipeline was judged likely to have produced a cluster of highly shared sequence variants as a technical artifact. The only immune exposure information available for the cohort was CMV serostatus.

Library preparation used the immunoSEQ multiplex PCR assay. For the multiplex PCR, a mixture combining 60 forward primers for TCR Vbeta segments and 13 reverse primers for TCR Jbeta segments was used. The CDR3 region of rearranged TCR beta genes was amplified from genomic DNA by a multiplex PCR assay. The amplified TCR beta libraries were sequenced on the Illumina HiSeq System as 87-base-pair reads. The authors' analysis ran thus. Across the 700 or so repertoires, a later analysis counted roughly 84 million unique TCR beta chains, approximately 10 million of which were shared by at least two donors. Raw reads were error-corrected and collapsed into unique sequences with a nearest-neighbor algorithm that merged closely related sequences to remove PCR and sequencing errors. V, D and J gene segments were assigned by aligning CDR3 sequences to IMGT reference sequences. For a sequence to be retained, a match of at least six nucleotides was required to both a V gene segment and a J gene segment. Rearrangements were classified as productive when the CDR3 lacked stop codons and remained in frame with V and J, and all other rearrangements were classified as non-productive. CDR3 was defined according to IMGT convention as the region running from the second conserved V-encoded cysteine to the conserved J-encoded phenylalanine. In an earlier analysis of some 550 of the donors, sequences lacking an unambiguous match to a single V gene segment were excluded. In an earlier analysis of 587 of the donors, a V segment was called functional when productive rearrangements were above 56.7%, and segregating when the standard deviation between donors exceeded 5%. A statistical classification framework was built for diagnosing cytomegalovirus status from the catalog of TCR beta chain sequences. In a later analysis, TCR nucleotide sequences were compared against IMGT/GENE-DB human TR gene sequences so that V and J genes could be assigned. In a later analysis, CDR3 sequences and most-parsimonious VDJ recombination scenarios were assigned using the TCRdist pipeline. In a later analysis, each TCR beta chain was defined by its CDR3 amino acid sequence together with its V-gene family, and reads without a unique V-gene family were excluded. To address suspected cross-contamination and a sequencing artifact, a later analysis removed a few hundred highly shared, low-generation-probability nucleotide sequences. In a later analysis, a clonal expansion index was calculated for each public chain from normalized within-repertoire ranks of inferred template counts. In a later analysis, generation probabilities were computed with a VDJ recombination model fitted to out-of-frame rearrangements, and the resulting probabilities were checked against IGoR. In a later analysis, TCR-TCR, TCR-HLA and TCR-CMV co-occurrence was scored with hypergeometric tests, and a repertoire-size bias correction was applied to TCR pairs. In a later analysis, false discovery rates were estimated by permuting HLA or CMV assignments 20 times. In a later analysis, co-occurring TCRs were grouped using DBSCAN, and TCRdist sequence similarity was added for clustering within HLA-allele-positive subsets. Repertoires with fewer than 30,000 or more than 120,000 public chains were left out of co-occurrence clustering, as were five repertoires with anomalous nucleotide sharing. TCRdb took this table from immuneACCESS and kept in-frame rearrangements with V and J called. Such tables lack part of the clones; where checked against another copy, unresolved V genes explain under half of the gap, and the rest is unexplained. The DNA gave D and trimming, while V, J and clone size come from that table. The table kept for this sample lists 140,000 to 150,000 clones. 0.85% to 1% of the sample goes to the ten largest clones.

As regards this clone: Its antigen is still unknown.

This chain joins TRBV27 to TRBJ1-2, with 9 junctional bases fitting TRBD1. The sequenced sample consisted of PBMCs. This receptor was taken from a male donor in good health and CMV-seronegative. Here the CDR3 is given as CASSLGTGTYYGYTF. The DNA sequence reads TGTGCCAGCAGTTTAGGGACAGGGACTTACTATGGCTACACCTTC.